This TCR beta chain was identified during a study of Tregs in tolerant kidney transplant recipients. Findings and caveats of the study: Nucleotide sequences could not be compared across some patients' samples due to primer changes.

Here immunoSEQ multiplex PCR was the method, and the copy in TCRdb shows in-frame clones only, minus some. The table for this sample gives around 15,000 clones. A note on this clone: No antigen is known for it. The sequence runs out 3 residues before the end of the CDR3; the remainder is reconstructed from the germline J gene.

Recipients received nonmyeloablative bone marrow transplants from related graft donors, with transient mixed chimerism. Unstimulated Tregs (CD4+CD25+CD127-) and CD4+CD25- non-Tregs were sorted from PBMCs. The CDR3 extends over 15 amino acids. Germline values: CDR1 SGHVS, CDR2 FNYEAQ. V lost 1 base and J lost 4; bases outside the gene matches: 4. The receptor's source is a human patient who received a combined kidney and bone marrow transplant. Some T cells here may be from the graft donor. The gene calls are TRBV7-6 and TRBJ2-1; the match to TRBD2 covers 7 bases. This specimen was CD4+ T cells from blood (PBMCs), taken 12 months after the transplant. CDR3 amino acids: CASSLEASGYNEQFF. Incomplete CDR3 DNA: TGTGCCAGCAGCTTAGAAGCTAGCGGTTACAATGAG.